Presented here are 9 T cell receptor beta chains from one specimen sequenced in a study of T cell clonality in common variable immunodeficiency. Only in-frame clones appear in the TCRdb table, and some are missing; sequencing was by immunoSEQ multiplex PCR. The sample presents tens of thousands of clones, none singletons. Source material: peripheral blood mononuclear cells. The receptors shown here come from a person aged 18 to 75 in good health.

This clone was picked up a small number of times. The read ends 3 residues before the CDR3 terminus; that terminus is restored from the germline J gene. This chain connects TRBV11-2 to TRBJ2-7; TRBD1 is a possible D gene (6 bases). Germline V lookup: CDR1 SGHAT, CDR2 FQNNGV. V lost 0 bases to trimming and J lost 2 bases, with 8 bases between them. CDR3 size: 14 residues. Partial CDR3 DNA: TGTGCCAGCAGCTTAGATTCAGGGGCCTACGAG. Its translation is CASSLDSGAYE. The full-length CDR3 reads as CASSLDSGAYEQYF.

This clone was detected ten times or more. With the read ending 3 residues before the CDR3 end, the germline J gene is used to fill in that end. The chain recombines TRBV10-3 with TRBJ2-3, with 10 bases fitting TRBD1. This CDR3 region has 13 residues. Germline V gene sequence: CDR1 ENHRY, CDR2 SYGVKD. CDR3 DNA (partial): TGTGCCATCTCGACAGGGGGCAAGCAGCCG. Its protein is CAISTGGKQP. The full CDR3 sequence reads CAISTGGKQPQYF.

This clone was counted at least ten times. Sequencing ends 3 residues short of the CDR3 end; the germline J gene provides the rest. V and J are TRBV7-9 and TRBJ2-7, with 7 bases identical to TRBD1. J gave up 1 base and V 1 base, and 1 base lay outside the gene matches. The CDR3 totals 14 residues. CDR1 and CDR2 from the germline V gene are SEHNR and FQNEAQ (reference sequence). The CDR3 DNA, read in part, is TGTGCCAGCAGCTTAGAGGGACAGTCCTACGAG. Translating gives CASSLEGQSYE. The full CDR3 reads CASSLEGQSYEQYF.

Ten or more counts support this clone. The read stops 3 residues short of the end of the CDR3; the missing end is completed from the germline J gene. The genes are TRBV5-1 and TRBJ1-2, with 9 nucleotides matching TRBD1. Germline V lookup: CDR1 SGHRS, CDR2 YFSETQ. J gave up 0 bases and V 4 bases, and 7 bases lay outside the gene matches. The CDR3 is made up of 16 amino acids. The CDR3 DNA, read in part, is TGCGCCAGCAGCCCAGGGACAGGGCATTCTAACTATGGC. It encodes CASSPGTGHSNYG. The complete CDR3 sequence is CASSPGTGHSNYGYTF.

This clone was observed at least ten times. The read gets to within 3 residues of the CDR3 end, and the germline J gene fills in the rest. The chain joins TRBV6-2 or TRBV6-3 to TRBJ2-1; TRBD2 aligns across 9 bases. Germline V gives CDR1 MNHEY, CDR2 SVGEGT. This CDR3 contains 17 residues. The V and J ends lost 2 bases and 2 bases, in that order; junction bases with no gene match: 7. The CDR3 bases that were read are TGTGCCAGCAGTTACCCAAAAGCGGGAGGACCCTACAATGAG. It specifies CASSYPKAGGPYNE. The CDR3 reads in full as CASSYPKAGGPYNEQFF.

The table lists this clone with many counts. The sequence runs out 3 residues before the end of the CDR3; the remainder is reconstructed from the germline J gene. The V and J genes are TRBV20-1 and TRBJ2-6; D possibly corresponds to TRBD1 (6 bases). There are 17 residues in the CDR3. V was clipped by 6 bases and J by 0 bases, with 18 bases between them. Germline V gives CDR1 DFQATT, CDR2 SNEGSKA (reference sequence). CDR3 DNA, as far as it was read: TGCAGTGCCAGGGGTTTGACCCACCTCTCTGGGGCCAACGTC. Translated, it gives CSARGLTHLSGANV. The full CDR3 protein reads CSARGLTHLSGANVLTF.

This clone was observed a few times. Relative to the germline gene, one junction end is altered; a read error may explain this. The read gets to within 3 residues of the CDR3 end, and the germline J gene fills in the rest. Distinct nucleotide sequences in the sample also encode this CDR3. The chain recombines TRBV11-3 with TRBJ2-3; maybe TRBD2 (6 bases). The CDR3 contains 15 residues. CDR1 is SGHNT, CDR2 YENEEA, per germline. The CDR3 reads CASSLRGAGFDTQYF. The CDR3 bases that were read are TGCGCCAGCAGCTTACGAGGAGCGGGCTTCGATACG.

In this sample, this clone turned up many times. The read terminates 3 residues before the CDR3 end, so the remaining end is supplied by the germline J gene. V gene TRBV5-6 combines with J gene TRBJ1-5; 7 bases agree with TRBD1. The CDR3 loop spans 15 amino acids. Germline V CDR1 and CDR2: SGHDT, YYEEEE. Trimming cost V 5 bases and J 0 bases; bases outside gene matches: 5. CDR3 sequence: CASSRGPYSNQPQHF. The DNA read from the CDR3 is TGTGCCAGCAGTAGGGGGCCCTATAGCAATCAGCCC.

This clone was found many times. Read data end 3 residues before the CDR3 end; the end is taken from the germline J gene. The chain recombines TRBV15 with TRBJ2-7; a weak D match, TRBD1 (5 bases). Germline values: CDR1 LNHNV, CDR2 YYDKDF (reference sequence). Trimming took off 0 bases at V and 1 base at J, with 10 bases between the two ends. The CDR3 length is 15 residues. CDR3 DNA, as far as it was read: TGTGCCACCAGCAGAGACAGGGCACTTTCCTACGAG. Amino acids: CATSRDRALSYE. The CDR3 as a whole reads CATSRDRALSYEQYF. The variable domain in full, completed from reference TRBV15 and TRBJ2-7, reads DAMVIQNPRYQVTQFGKPVTLSCSQTLNHNVMYWYQQKSSQAPKLLFHYYDKDFNNEADTPDNFQSRRPNTSFCFLDIRSPGLGDTAMYLCATSRDRALSYEQYFGPGTRLTVT.